This T cell receptor (beta chain) was found in a study of cytomegalovirus exposure and HLA in healthy donors. General study findings and limits: It was in a later analysis that TCR association rates were seen to vary by HLA locus, highest for DRB1 and lowest for HLA-C.

This clone has a single count. Its antigen is undetermined. Primers included in the PCR were 60 Vbeta and 13 Jbeta primers. Clones were read by immunoSEQ multiplex PCR, and TCRdb kept only the in-frame ones, dropping some. Of approximately 120,000 clones listed, 75% to 85% are singletons. The ends were cut back, 2 bases at V and 4 bases at J, with 19 bases in the middle. Germline CDR1 is SGHNT and CDR2 is YYREEE (reference sequence). The CDR3 totals 17 residues. Sequences were obtained from PBMCs. This clonotype originated in a man aged 50-59 years in good health and CMV-seronegative. V gene TRBV5-4 combines with J gene TRBJ2-1; D is possibly TRBD1 (6 bases). The CDR3 bases are TGTGCCAGCAGCTTTTTCGCCGGGACACGCCTATACAATGAGCAGTTCTTC. This encodes CASSFFAGTRLYNEQFF.